Below, 29 T cell receptor beta chains from the same sample are listed, as sequenced in a study of T cell repertoires in cytomegalovirus infection. MiXCR, run by TCRdb on the reads, gives a single entry per CDR3 protein. The sample has a few hundred thousand distinct CDR3 sequences, roughly 15% seen once. Input material: PBMCs. The origin of the receptors is a human donor in good health (CMV status not recorded). Some clones in this sample may be carry-over from other donors' samples.

This clonotype showed up many times. V and J are TRBV7-3 and TRBJ2-3, with D hard to call. CDR1 and CDR2 from the germline V gene are SGHTA and FQGTGA. This CDR3 contains 13 residues. Trimming pared 3 bases from V and 5 bases from J, leaving 9 bases between. CDR3 DNA: TGTGCCAGCAGCTTTACTCACCAAGATACGCAGTATTTT. This gives the protein CASSFTHQDTQYF.

V and J are TRBV10-3 and TRBJ2-3, with TRBD2 matching 13 bases. Trimming cost V 6 bases and J 5 bases; bases outside gene matches: 8. The germline gives CDR1 ENHRY, CDR2 SYGVKD. This CDR3 is built from 16 residues. CDR3 sequence: CAIRYGLAGEKDTQYF. The CDR3, as DNA: TGTGCCATCAGATACGGACTAGCGGGAGAAAAAGATACGCAGTATTTT.

The V gene is TRBV6-5, the J gene TRBJ2-7, with D possibly matching TRBD1 (5 bases). The ends were cut back, 6 bases at V and 0 bases at J, with 12 bases in the middle. The germline CDR1 and CDR2 sequences are MNHEY and SVGAGI. The CDR3 sequence is 14 residues long. As DNA, the CDR3 is TGTGCCAGCAGGCAGGGTAGTCTCTCCTACGAGCAGTACTTC. Its protein product is CASRQGSLSYEQYF.

This clonotype was picked up a small number of times. This chain links TRBV12-3 or TRBV12-4 with TRBJ2-7; a weak D match, TRBD1 (5 bases). V was trimmed by 3 bases and J by 5 bases, leaving 14 bases between them. This CDR3 spans 14 amino acids. In nucleotides, the CDR3 is TGTGCCAGCAGTTTCCCCAGGGCGGTCGACGAGCAGTACTTC. It yields the protein CASSFPRAVDEQYF.

This clonotype was counted a few times. The J gene is TRBJ2-3, the V gene TRBV4-1; 8 bases are a match to TRBD2. The J segment lost 3 bases and the V segment lost 2 bases, leaving 7 bases of the junction unmatched. The CDR3 has 16 residues. CDR1 is MGHRA, CDR2 YSYEKL, per germline. CDR3 sequence reads: CASSQLGLALTDTQYF. The DNA of the CDR3 is TGCGCCAGCAGCCAACTAGGACTAGCTTTGACAGATACGCAGTATTTT.

This clonotype came up many times. CDR3 amino acids: CASSFRETEYGYTF. In nucleotides, the CDR3 is TGTGCCAGCAGCTTTCGGGAGACTGAATATGGCTACACCTTC. The chain uses TRBV7-8 and TRBJ1-2; D call uncertain. Germline CDR1 is SGHVS and CDR2 is FQNEAQ. Trimming removed 3 bases at V and 5 bases at J, with 13 bases between. This CDR3 is built from 14 residues.

The gene calls are TRBV6-5 and TRBJ2-1, with 9 bases identical to TRBD2. The V gene's germline CDR1 is MNHEY and CDR2 SVGAGI. With 5 bases clipped from V and 10 bases from J, the junction kept 12 bases outside the gene matches. The CDR3 runs to 15 residues. CDR3 region: CASSIAGAPPGEQFF. CDR3 nucleotide sequence: TGTGCCAGCAGTATAGCGGGAGCCCCGCCGGGGGAGCAGTTCTTC.

This sequence joins TRBV18 and TRBJ1-1, with D perhaps matching TRBD1 (5 bases). Germline V gene data show CDR1 as KGHSH and CDR2 as LQKENI. This CDR3 is built from 12 residues. V shed 7 bases and J shed 11 bases, with 17 bases lying between them. The chain's CDR3 is CASFEGRSGAFF. CDR3 in DNA: TGTGCCAGCTTCGAGGGGCGCTCCGGTGCTTTCTTT.

The rearrangement links TRBV20-1 to TRBJ1-2; TRBD1 might be the D (5 bases). The V and J ends lost 0 bases and 5 bases respectively, with 16 bases between them. The CDR3 loop spans 15 amino acids. Germline CDR1 and CDR2: DFQATT and SNEGSKA (reference sequence). In nucleotides, the CDR3 is TGCAGTGCTAGAGATCGAGGGGACGGAGCGTATGGCTACACCTTC. Encoded protein: CSARDRGDGAYGYTF.

The table lists this clonotype with a few counts. V and J are TRBV7-3 and TRBJ2-7, with TRBD2 matching over 11 bases. This CDR3 is built from 14 residues. After removal of 4 bases from V and 6 bases from J, the junction contained 5 bases not matched to a gene. Germline loops: CDR1 SGHTA, CDR2 FQGTGA. The CDR3 spells CASSSLAGASEQYF. The CDR3 DNA reads TGTGCCAGCAGCTCACTAGCGGGAGCTTCCGAGCAGTACTTC.

This clonotype was found many times. The V call is TRBV27, the J call TRBJ1-5, with TRBD1 as a possible D gene (5 bases). Trimming shortened V by 1 base and J by 5 bases, and 9 bases separated the two germline ends. CDR3 length: 14 residues. The germline V gene encodes CDR1 MNHEY and CDR2 SMNVEV (reference sequence). CDR3 sequence: CASSLFTGDQPQHF. CDR3 DNA sequence: TGTGCCAGCAGTTTATTCACAGGCGATCAGCCCCAGCATTTT.

This clonotype has a count of ten or more. V usage is TRBV7-6 and J usage is TRBJ1-5; a possible D gene is TRBD1 (5 bases). Trimming stripped 5 bases from V and 5 bases from J, with 13 bases between. Germline values: CDR1 SGHVS, CDR2 FNYEAQ. CDR3 size: 14 residues. CDR3 sequence (DNA): TGTGCCAGCAGCCAGGGAGACGAGTATCAGCCCCAGCATTTT. Translation gives CASSQGDEYQPQHF.

The V and J genes are TRBV19 and TRBJ1-2; D may be TRBD1 (6 bases). V was clipped by 7 bases and J by 4 bases, with 13 bases between them. Germline CDR1 LNHDA, CDR2 SQIVND (reference sequence). This CDR3 has 13 residues. The CDR3 sequence: CASNPGVAYGYTF. The CDR3 DNA reads as TGTGCCAGTAACCCAGGGGTGGCCTATGGCTACACCTTC. Full variable domain (outside the CDR3, taken from reference TRBV19 and TRBJ1-2): DGGITQSPKYLFRKEGQNVTLSCEQNLNHDAMYWYRQDPGQGLRLIYYSQIVNDFQKGDIAEGYSVSREKKESFPLTVTSAQKNPTAFYLCASNPGVAYGYTFGSGTRLTVV.

This rearrangement joins TRBV12-3 or TRBV12-4 to TRBJ2-7; D might be TRBD2 (6 bases). V lost 7 bases and J 0 bases, leaving 10 bases between the germline ends. CDR3 size: 13 residues. CDR3 loop: CASTRGNSYEQYF. The CDR3 DNA reads TGTGCCAGCACCCGGGGGAACTCCTACGAGCAGTACTTC.

This chain connects TRBV9 to TRBJ1-5; 7 bases map to TRBD1. Germline-derived CDR1 and CDR2 are SGDLS and YYNGEE. V trimming: 7 bases; J trimming: 6 bases; junction bases outside the gene matches: 4. CDR3 length: 12 residues. The CDR3 coding sequence is TGTGCCAGCGGGACAGTTACTCAGCCCCAGCATTTT. Its translation: CASGTVTQPQHF.

This clonotype was recorded at least ten times. The rearrangement uses TRBV7-8 and TRBJ2-3; D is perhaps TRBD2 (6 bases). CDR1 is SGHVS, CDR2 FQNEAQ, per germline. The CDR3 is made up of 16 amino acids. Trimming removed 2 bases at V and 1 base at J, with 13 bases between. The CDR3 sequence: CASSLNSGLGTDTQYF. The CDR3 DNA follows: TGTGCCAGCAGCTTAAATAGCGGACTGGGCACAGATACGCAGTATTTT.

The chain recombines TRBV7-9 with TRBJ1-1; possible D gene TRBD1, 6 bases. CDR1 is SEHNR and CDR2 is FQNEAQ in the germline V gene (reference sequence). This CDR3 comprises 14 residues. V lost 4 bases and J 4 bases, leaving 13 bases between the germline ends. CDR3 bases: TGTGCCAGCAGCTCTGTAGACAGGTTCACTGAAGCTTTCTTT. It encodes CASSSVDRFTEAFF.

This clonotype showed up many times. CDR3 loop: CASSQDLLTSGRIHSSYNEQFF. The DNA for the CDR3 is TGCGCCAGCAGCCAAGATTTATTGACTAGCGGGAGGATCCATAGCTCCTACAATGAGCAGTTCTTC. The genes are TRBV4-3 and TRBJ2-1; 13 bases fit TRBD2. The V gene's germline CDR1 is LGHNA and CDR2 YSLEER. V trimming: 0 bases; J trimming: 0 bases; junction bases outside the gene matches: 14. The CDR3 has 22 residues.

This chain uses TRBV19 with TRBJ2-7; 9 nucleotides line up with TRBD2. In germline, CDR1 is LNHDA, CDR2 SQIVND (reference sequence). This CDR3 comprises 14 residues. V lost 8 bases to trimming and J lost 0 bases; unmatched junction nucleotides: 5. The DNA for the CDR3 is TGTGCCAGTCAGACTAGCGGAACCTCCTACGAGCAGTACTTC. It translates to CASQTSGTSYEQYF. Variable domain in full (rest from reference TRBV19 and TRBJ2-7): DGGITQSPKYLFRKEGQNVTLSCEQNLNHDAMYWYRQDPGQGLRLIYYSQIVNDFQKGDIAEGYSVSREKKESFPLTVTSAQKNPTAFYLCASQTSGTSYEQYFGPGTRLTVT.

This chain uses TRBV5-1 with TRBJ2-7; D is uncertain. Germline V CDR1 and CDR2: SGHRS, YFSETQ. Trimming cost V 0 bases and J 5 bases, with 15 bases left between them. The CDR3 spans 15 residues. The CDR3 DNA reads as TGCGCCAGCAGCTTGGCCATGTCAGAGACCCACGAGCAGTACTTC. It is translated as CASSLAMSETHEQYF.

The V call is TRBV7-7, the J call TRBJ2-5, with D possibly matching TRBD1 (5 bases). The CDR3 consists of 13 residues. The V end was cut by 5 bases, the J end by 5 bases, with 12 bases between. Germline-derived CDR1 and CDR2 are SSHAT and FNYEAQ (reference sequence). CDR3 coding DNA: TGTGCCAGCAGCGCAGGGCTTCTGGAGACCCAGTACTTC. It specifies CASSAGLLETQYF.

This clonotype came up a few times. The rearrangement uses TRBV7-3 and TRBJ2-1, with 8 bases matching TRBD1. Germline CDR1 and CDR2: SGHTA and FQGTGA. CDR3 length: 14 amino acids. J lost 7 bases, V lost 5 bases, and 7 bases had no gene match. CDR3 DNA sequence: TGTGCCAGCAGCCCCTACGGGACAGGAAATGAGCAGTTCTTC. This translates into CASSPYGTGNEQFF.

The genes are TRBV6-2 or TRBV6-3 and TRBJ2-6; 8 bases align to TRBD1. V shed 6 bases and J 2 bases; nucleotides not matched to a gene: 3. The germline gives CDR1 MNHEY, CDR2 SVGEGT. The CDR3 is 15 residues long. The CDR3 sequence: CASRKQGAGANVLTF. In DNA, the CDR3 is TGTGCCAGCAGAAAACAGGGGGCTGGGGCCAACGTCCTGACTTTC.

The sample holds many counts of this clonotype. The chain employs TRBV7-9 and TRBJ1-2; D is possibly TRBD1 (6 bases). The CDR3 has 14 amino acids. Germline V gene sequence: CDR1 SEHNR, CDR2 FQNEAQ (reference sequence). The V gene lost 6 bases and the J gene lost 2 bases, with 13 bases spanning the gap. DNA of the CDR3: TGTGCCAGCAGGACAGGACCTCCCAACTATGGCTACACCTTC. Protein sequence: CASRTGPPNYGYTF.

This clonotype ranks as large. The chain links TRBV6-1 to TRBJ2-7, with D hard to call. There are 11 residues in the CDR3. The germline V gene encodes CDR1 MNHNS and CDR2 SASEGT. Trimming cost V 3 bases and J 6 bases, with 6 bases left between them. CDR3: CASSDGLEQYF. The CDR3 DNA follows: TGTGCCAGCAGTGATGGCCTCGAGCAGTACTTC.

In this sample, this clonotype turned up many times. The chain carries TRBV24-1 and TRBJ1-2; D is unresolved. The V gene's germline CDR1 is KGHDR and CDR2 SFDVKD. The V gene lost 3 bases and the J gene lost 5 bases, with 6 bases spanning the gap. This CDR3 comprises 12 residues. CDR3 DNA sequence: TGTGCCACCAGTGATCTCTTATATGGCTACACCTTC. Translating gives CATSDLLYGYTF.

A note on this clonotype: In this CDR3 the conserved last residue, phenylalanine or tryptophan, is missing, so a read error is likely. The chain employs TRBV18 and TRBJ1-1; D call uncertain. V lost 2 bases to trimming and J lost 1 base, with 8 bases between them. Germline V CDR1 and CDR2: KGHSH, LQKENI. The CDR3 is made up of 14 amino acids. Here the CDR3 reads CASSPYQENTEAFL. The CDR3 coding sequence is TGTGCCAGCTCACCATATCAGGAGAACACTGAAGCTTTCCTT.

The rearrangement joins TRBV20-1 to TRBJ2-7; tentative D call: TRBD1 (5 bases). Germline CDR1 is DFQATT and CDR2 is SNEGSKA (reference sequence). The CDR3 is 12 amino acids. V lost 3 bases and J lost 0, with 6 bases in between. The CDR3 loop reads CSARDNSYEQYF. The DNA of the CDR3 is TGCAGTGCTAGGGACAACTCCTACGAGCAGTACTTC.

This chain joins TRBV12-3 or TRBV12-4 and TRBJ1-1; D remains ambiguous. The germline V and J ends were trimmed by 3 bases and 6 bases, with 11 bases remaining between them. The CDR3 contains 13 residues. CDR3 loop: CASSLVPRAEAFF. The CDR3 DNA reads as TGTGCCAGCAGTTTGGTCCCAAGGGCTGAAGCTTTCTTT.